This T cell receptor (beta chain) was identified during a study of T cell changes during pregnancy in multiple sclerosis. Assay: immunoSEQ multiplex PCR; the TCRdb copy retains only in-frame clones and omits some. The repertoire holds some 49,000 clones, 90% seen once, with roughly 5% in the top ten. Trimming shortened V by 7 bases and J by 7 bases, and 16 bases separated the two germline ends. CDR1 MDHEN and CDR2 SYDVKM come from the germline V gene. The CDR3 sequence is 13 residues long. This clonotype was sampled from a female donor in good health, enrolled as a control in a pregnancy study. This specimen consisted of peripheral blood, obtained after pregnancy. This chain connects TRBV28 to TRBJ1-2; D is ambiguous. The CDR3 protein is CASTLDGRGGYTF. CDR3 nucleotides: TGTGCCAGCACCTTGGACGGGCGGGGTGGCTACACCTTC.